Following are 31 T cell receptor beta chains from one sample sequenced in a study of identical twins. A single record per CDR3 protein comes from TCRdb applying MiXCR to the 5' RACE reads. The data hold around 280,000 distinct CDR3 sequences, with under 9% observed a single time. This sample was shared with a second study, whose subject was yellow fever vaccine responses in identical twins.

Material: memory (CD45RO+) T cells sorted from blood. The receptors stem from a woman aged 18-29 years in good health.

This clonotype was found many times. V and J are TRBV3-1 and TRBJ1-1, with no clear D. The V gene lost 3 bases and the J gene lost 0 bases, with 5 bases spanning the gap. There are 13 residues in the CDR3. Germline values: CDR1 LGHDT, CDR2 YNNKEL (reference sequence). The CDR3 region is CASSQALNTEAFF. The DNA for the CDR3 is TGTGCCAGCAGCCAGGCTTTGAACACTGAAGCTTTCTTT.

V gene TRBV28 combines with J gene TRBJ2-7; D is perhaps TRBD2 (5 bases). Trimming removed 4 bases at V and 0 bases at J, with 10 bases between. Per the germline V gene, CDR1 is MDHEN and CDR2 is SYDVKM. The CDR3 consists of 14 residues. CDR3 sequence (DNA): TGTGCCAGCAGTTCTAGCTCGAGCTCCTACGAGCAGTACTTC. Residues: CASSSSSSSYEQYF.

With regard to this clonotype: A much larger clone lies one base from this, so it may be a read error. The chain uses TRBV3-1 and TRBJ2-3; tentative D call: TRBD2 (6 bases). The CDR3 is made up of 16 amino acids. Germline values: CDR1 LGHDT, CDR2 YNNKEL (reference sequence). V shed 5 bases and J shed 4 bases, with 19 bases lying between them. The CDR3 DNA reads TGTGCCAGCAGCGAAGTAGGCGGGGTCGAGGCAGATACGCAGTATTTT. Protein sequence: CASSEVGGVEADTQYF.

This clonotype occurred many times. The V gene is TRBV5-1, the J gene TRBJ2-7, with D possibly called TRBD1 or TRBD2 (6 bases each). The CDR3 consists of 14 residues. Trimming removed 1 base from V and 5 bases from J, with 13 bases in between. Germline V CDR1 and CDR2: SGHRS, YFSETQ. In nucleotides, the CDR3 is TGCGCCAGCAGCTTGATAGGGGGAGGAAACGAGCAGTACTTC. Translation: CASSLIGGGNEQYF.

This clonotype was seen repeatedly, ten times or more. This chain joins TRBV18 and TRBJ2-7; unclear D gene. Trimming stripped 2 bases from V and 0 bases from J, with 8 bases between. This CDR3 contains 14 residues. Germline V gene sequence: CDR1 KGHSH, CDR2 LQKENI. This CDR3 reads CASSPTASSYEQYV. The CDR3 DNA follows: TGTGCCAGCTCACCAACAGCCAGCTCCTACGAGCAGTACGTC.

This clonotype was observed many times. This chain links TRBV7-9 with TRBJ2-2; D is possibly TRBD1 or TRBD2 (5 bases each). The V gene's germline CDR1 is SEHNR and CDR2 FQNEAQ (reference sequence). CDR3 size: 15 residues. Trimming pared 0 bases from V and 8 bases from J, leaving 13 bases between. The DNA of the CDR3 is TGTGCCAGCAGCTTAGCCCAGGGAGCATCTGGGGAGCTGTTTTTT. Amino acid sequence: CASSLAQGASGELFF.

A few counts support this clonotype. The genes are TRBV18 and TRBJ2-3, with a possible D match to TRBD2 (6 bases). Germline V gene data show CDR1 as KGHSH and CDR2 as LQKENI. This CDR3 is built from 18 residues. Trimming pared 1 base from V and 0 bases from J, leaving 17 bases between. In nucleotides, the CDR3 is TGTGCCAGCTCACCACAAAAGGCCCGCGGGACTAGCACAGATACGCAGTATTTT. Translation: CASSPQKARGTSTDTQYF.

This clonotype was seen repeatedly, ten times or more. CDR3 residues: CASRRTSGGNEQFF. The CDR3 bases are TGTGCCAGCCGCCGGACTAGCGGGGGGAATGAGCAGTTCTTC. The V call is TRBV7-8, the J call TRBJ2-1, with 14 nucleotides matching TRBD2. CDR3 size: 14 residues. The germline V gene has CDR1 SGHVS and CDR2 FQNEAQ. V gave up 8 bases and J gave up 7 bases; unmatched junction bases: 4.

This clonotype was observed many times. The CDR3 region is CASNGRSGTSGMVDTQYF. The DNA for the CDR3 is TGTGCCAGCAACGGGCGCTCCGGGACTAGCGGGATGGTAGATACGCAGTATTTT. The rearrangement uses TRBV7-8 and TRBJ2-3, with 13 positions matching TRBD2. The CDR3 is made up of 18 amino acids. J was trimmed by 5 bases and V by 7 bases; bases with no gene match: 15. Germline CDR1 SGHVS, CDR2 FQNEAQ.

At least ten counts were recorded for this clonotype. The chain carries TRBV7-3 and TRBJ1-1; D gene unclear. V lost 1 base to trimming and J lost 8 bases, with 11 bases between them. The CDR3 is 13 amino acids. Per the germline V gene, CDR1 is SGHTA and CDR2 is FQGTGA. DNA for the CDR3: TGTGCCAGCAGCTTAAGTCCTTCCGGGGAAGCTTTCTTT. It specifies CASSLSPSGEAFF.

This clonotype came up many times. V usage is TRBV5-1 and J usage is TRBJ1-1; no clear D gene. With 0 bases removed from V and 6 bases from J, the gap between germline ends came to 6 bases. This CDR3 spans 12 amino acids. Germline-derived CDR1 and CDR2 are SGHRS and YFSETQ. CDR3 region: CASSLGRSEAFF. The CDR3 DNA is TGCGCCAGCAGCTTGGGACGGTCTGAAGCTTTCTTT.

This clonotype occurred a few times. V is TRBV12-3 or TRBV12-4 and J is TRBJ1-5; TRBD1 matches 7 bases. The V and J ends lost 6 bases and 3 bases, in that order; junction bases with no gene match: 5. CDR3 size: 14 residues. As DNA, the CDR3 is TGTGCCAGCAGAATACAGGGGATCAATCAGCCCCAGCATTTT. Protein sequence: CASRIQGINQPQHF.

This clonotype has a handful of counts. This rearrangement joins TRBV4-1 to TRBJ2-2; maybe TRBD1 (7 bases). The CDR3 covers 15 residues. The ends were cut back, 2 bases at V and 6 bases at J, with 13 bases in the middle. The germline gives CDR1 MGHRA, CDR2 YSYEKL. The CDR3 here is CASSQPGRGAGELFF. For the CDR3, the DNA is TGCGCCAGCAGCCAACCGGGCAGGGGGGCCGGGGAGCTGTTTTTT.

This clonotype was counted many times. The J gene is TRBJ2-5, the V gene TRBV4-1; D possibly matches TRBD1 or TRBD2 (7 bases each). The germline V gene has CDR1 MGHRA and CDR2 YSYEKL. The CDR3 runs 16 residues. V was trimmed by 3 bases and J by 4 bases, leaving 18 bases between them. CDR3 amino acids: CASSQGIDREGETQYF. The CDR3 coding sequence is TGCGCCAGCAGCCAGGGGATCGACAGGGAGGGAGAGACCCAGTACTTC.

V is TRBV7-9 and J is TRBJ2-7, with 8 bases aligning to TRBD2. The CDR3 length is 12 residues. Germline V gene sequence: CDR1 SEHNR, CDR2 FQNEAQ (reference sequence). The V segment lost 8 bases and the J segment 2 bases; nucleotides outside the gene matches: 2. CDR3 region: CASRSGTYEQYF. The CDR3 DNA reads TGTGCCAGCCGTAGCGGGACCTACGAGCAGTACTTC.

V usage is TRBV5-1 and J usage is TRBJ2-1; 8 bases fit TRBD2. Germline V gene sequence: CDR1 SGHRS, CDR2 YFSETQ. J lost 7 bases, V lost 3 bases, and 9 bases had no gene match. The CDR3 extends over 15 amino acids. CDR3 nucleotide sequence: TGCGCCAGCAGCTACGGGGGGGCGGGACGGAATGAGCAGTTCTTC. This encodes CASSYGGAGRNEQFF.

This clonotype was observed many times. The rearrangement joins TRBV24-1 to TRBJ2-2; D call uncertain. Germline V gene data show CDR1 as KGHDR and CDR2 as SFDVKD. Trimming took 10 bases from V and 4 from J, leaving 9 bases between them. The CDR3 is made up of 12 amino acids. CDR3 nucleotides: TGTGCCACGGCAAGGATCACCGGGGAGCTGTTTTTT. It specifies CATARITGELFF.

This clonotype was counted a few times. V is TRBV5-6 and J is TRBJ2-1; D not resolved. The V gene's germline CDR1 is SGHDT and CDR2 YYEEEE. Between the trimmed V and J ends, which lost 4 bases and 3 bases, there was a span of 20 bases. The CDR3 spans 17 residues. CDR3 region: CASSRAWGTSNYNEQFF. DNA for the CDR3: TGTGCCAGCAGCCGGGCATGGGGAACATCGAACTACAATGAGCAGTTCTTC.

This clonotype was detected only a few times. This chain uses TRBV20-1 with TRBJ2-7; no clear D. Trimming took off 3 bases at V and 4 bases at J, with 10 bases between the two ends. This CDR3 has 12 amino acids. Germline assignment: CDR1 DFQATT and CDR2 SNEGSKA (reference sequence). As DNA, the CDR3 is TGCAGTGCTAGTAAGGCCGGTTACGAGCAGTACGTC. Its protein product is CSASKAGYEQYV.

This clonotype has a count of ten or more. The CDR3 spells CASSLEPGNTIYF. The CDR3 DNA sequence: TGCGCCAGCAGCCTAGAACCGGGAAACACCATATATTTT. This chain links TRBV5-1 with TRBJ1-3; D uncertain. The CDR3 is made up of 13 amino acids. The V gene lost 4 bases and the J gene lost 4 bases, with 9 bases spanning the gap. Germline loops: CDR1 SGHRS, CDR2 YFSETQ.

This clonotype was recorded a few times. The V gene is TRBV10-3, the J gene TRBJ1-1, with D possibly TRBD1 on 6 matching bases. V was clipped by 6 bases and J by 0 bases, with 8 bases between them. From germline, CDR1 is ENHRY and CDR2 SYGVKD. The CDR3 covers 13 residues. DNA for the CDR3: TGTGCCATCAGGACAGGTTTGAACACTGAAGCTTTCTTT. This translates into CAIRTGLNTEAFF.

This clonotype was recorded many times. The chain combines TRBV20-1 with TRBJ2-7; the D call may be TRBD1 or TRBD2 (5 bases each). Germline V gives CDR1 DFQATT, CDR2 SNEGSKA (reference sequence). The CDR3 runs to 13 residues. V gave up 4 bases and J gave up 2 bases, with 12 bases separating them. The CDR3 bases are TGCAGTGCTACCCCGGGACCAGCCTACGAGCAGTACTTC. Its translation: CSATPGPAYEQYF.

This clonotype has more than one count but fewer than ten. This chain uses TRBV3-1 with TRBJ2-5, with 12 bases fitting TRBD2. Germline CDR1 is LGHDT and CDR2 is YNNKEL (reference sequence). V was pared by 5 bases and J by 7 bases, with 11 bases of the junction left unmatched. This CDR3 has 16 residues. For the CDR3, the DNA is TGTGCCAGCAGCTCCCAGACTAGCGGGGGACGGTGGACCCAGTACTTC. Its translation: CASSSQTSGGRWTQYF.

This clonotype showed up just a few times. The chain joins TRBV9 to TRBJ1-2, with a possible D match to TRBD1 (5 bases). V was shortened by 7 bases and J by 2 bases, with 6 bases between the two germline ends. The CDR3 extends over 11 amino acids. Looked up from germline, CDR1 is SGDLS and CDR2 is YYNGEE. The CDR3 DNA sequence: TGTGCCAGCCGGGACAACTATGGCTACACCTTC. This encodes CASRDNYGYTF.

The chain uses TRBV2 and TRBJ2-1; 7 positions match TRBD2. Germline V gives CDR1 SNHLY, CDR2 FYNNEI. CDR3 length: 14 residues. V dropped 7 bases and J dropped 1; count of bases not matched to a gene: 4. The CDR3 sequence is CASNSGLSYNEQFF. The CDR3 DNA reads TGTGCCAGCAACTCGGGACTATCCTACAATGAGCAGTTCTTC.

This clonotype was recorded at least ten times. V and J are TRBV18 and TRBJ2-5; TRBD2 agrees at 8 bases. The germline CDR1 and CDR2 sequences are KGHSH and LQKENI. This CDR3 comprises 15 residues. V lost 1 base and J lost 3; bases outside the gene matches: 4. CDR3 sequence: CASSPLTGGEETQYF. The DNA for the CDR3 is TGTGCCAGCTCACCACTAACGGGAGGGGAAGAGACCCAGTACTTC.

This clonotype was seen many times. The J gene is TRBJ2-7, the V gene TRBV28; 11 bases are shared with TRBD1. The CDR3 is 17 amino acids. Germline V CDR1 and CDR2: MDHEN, SYDVKM. With V trimmed by 5 bases and J by 2 bases, 11 bases remained unmatched. CDR3 nucleotide sequence: TGTGCCAGCAGTATGGGGACAGGGGGTTTGTTGACCTACGAGCAGTACTTC. It translates to CASSMGTGGLLTYEQYF. Variable domain in full (rest from reference TRBV28 and TRBJ2-7): DVKVTQSSRYLVKRTGEKVFLECVQDMDHENMFWYRQDPGLGLRLIYFSYDVKMKEKGDIPEGYSVSREKKERFSLILESASTNQTSMYLCASSMGTGGLLTYEQYFGPGTRLTVT.

This clonotype was recorded at least ten times. V is TRBV3-1 and J is TRBJ2-5; D gene uncertain. The CDR3 contains 12 residues. In germline, CDR1 is LGHDT, CDR2 YNNKEL (reference sequence). The V end lost 6 bases, the J end lost 4 bases, and 9 bases lay between the germline ends. CDR3 DNA sequence: TGTGCCAGCAGTCTTTTCGGAGAGACCCAGTACTTC. It is translated as CASSLFGETQYF.

This clonotype was detected ten times or more. The V call is TRBV7-9, the J call TRBJ2-1; 11 positions agree with TRBD2. Germline trimming cut 4 bases from V and 5 bases from J; bases unmatched to any gene: 10. There are 17 residues in the CDR3. Germline V gives CDR1 SEHNR, CDR2 FQNEAQ (reference sequence). The CDR3: CASSSQPGLAVNNEQFF. Written as DNA, the CDR3 is TGTGCCAGCAGCTCACAACCGGGACTAGCGGTAAACAATGAGCAGTTCTTC.

This clonotype showed up many times. This sequence joins TRBV6-5 and TRBJ1-4; TRBD1 is a possible D gene (6 bases). Trimming left V 1 base short and J 3 bases short, with 15 bases between. This CDR3 has 17 residues. Germline-derived CDR1 and CDR2 are MNHEY and SVGAGI. In DNA form, the CDR3 reads TGTGCCAGCAGTTACTGGGGGCCGGGACGATCTAATGAAAAACTGTTTTTT. It is translated as CASSYWGPGRSNEKLFF.

The rearrangement links TRBV6-1 to TRBJ1-5; possibly TRBD1 for D (6 bases). Germline V gives CDR1 MNHNS, CDR2 SASEGT. This CDR3 spans 15 amino acids. The V end lost 3 bases, the J end lost 6 bases, and 15 bases lay between the germline ends. The CDR3 nucleotides read TGTGCCAGCAGTGAGTTACAGGGAACAACTCAGCCCCAGCATTTT. Its protein product is CASSELQGTTQPQHF.